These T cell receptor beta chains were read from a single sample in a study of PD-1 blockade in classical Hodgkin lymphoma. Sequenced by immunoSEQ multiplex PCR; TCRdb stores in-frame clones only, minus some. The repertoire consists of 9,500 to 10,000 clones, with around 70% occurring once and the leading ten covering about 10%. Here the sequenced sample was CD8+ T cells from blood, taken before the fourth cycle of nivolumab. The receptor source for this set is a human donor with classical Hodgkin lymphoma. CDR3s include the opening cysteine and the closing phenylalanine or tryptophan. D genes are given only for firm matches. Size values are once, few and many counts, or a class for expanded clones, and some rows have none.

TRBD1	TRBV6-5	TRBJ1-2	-	CASSYSGGSYGYTF	TGTGCCAGCAGTTACTCAGGGGGCAGCTATGGCTACACCTTC
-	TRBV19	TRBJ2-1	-	CASSIRLYYNEQFF	TGTGCCAGTAGTATTCGGCTGTATTACAATGAGCAGTTCTTC
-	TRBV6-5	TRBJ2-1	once	CASRPGGLYNEQFF	TGTGCCAGCAGGCCCGGGGGGCTCTACAATGAGCAGTTCTTC
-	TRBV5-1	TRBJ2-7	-	CASRASALEIYEQYF	TGCGCCAGCCGCGCTAGCGCCTTGGAGATCTACGAGCAGTACTTC
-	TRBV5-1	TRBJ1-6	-	CASRDDNSPLHF	TGCGCCAGCAGGGACGATAATTCACCCCTCCACTTT
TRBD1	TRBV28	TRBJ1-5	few	CASSQTGEDQPQHF	TGTGCCAGCAGTCAGACAGGGGAAGATCAGCCCCAGCATTTT
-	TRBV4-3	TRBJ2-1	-	CASSQGAGGGHHNEQFF	TGCGCCAGCAGCCAAGGGGCTGGGGGGGGCCACCACAATGAGCAGTTCTTC
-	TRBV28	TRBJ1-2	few	CASSPRQELNYGYTF	TGTGCCAGCAGTCCCAGACAGGAGCTGAACTATGGCTACACCTTC
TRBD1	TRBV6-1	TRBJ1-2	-	CASNPRTGLDGYTF	TGTGCCAGCAACCCCCGGACAGGGTTAGATGGCTACACCTTC
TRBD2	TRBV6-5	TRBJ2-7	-	CASSYSVAGSYEQYF	TGTGCCAGCAGTTACTCCGTAGCGGGGTCCTACGAGCAGTACTTC
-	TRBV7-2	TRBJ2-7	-	CASSLRSYEQYF	TGTGCCAGCAGCCTACGATCCTACGAGCAGTACTTC
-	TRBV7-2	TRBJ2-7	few	CASSLALPGGEQYF	TGTGCCAGCAGCTTAGCCCTCCCCGGAGGCGAGCAGTACTTC
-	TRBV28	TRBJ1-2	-	CASTLSGWLNYGYTF	TGTGCCAGCACCCTCTCGGGTTGGTTAAACTATGGCTACACCTTC
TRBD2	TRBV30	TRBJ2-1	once	CAWGLAGGYNEQFF	TGTGCCTGGGGACTAGCGGGAGGATACAATGAGCAGTTCTTC
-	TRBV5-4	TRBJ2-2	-	CASSRGLEFVGELFF	TGTGCCAGCAGCCGCGGGCTAGAGTTTGTCGGGGAGCTGTTTTTT
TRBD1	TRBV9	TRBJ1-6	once	CASSVGGTDNSPLHF	TGTGCCAGCAGCGTAGGGGGGACAGATAATTCACCCCTCCACTTT
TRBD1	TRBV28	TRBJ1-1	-	CASSLWGGQWNTEAFF	TGTGCCAGCAGTTTATGGGGGGGACAGTGGAACACTGAAGCTTTCTTT
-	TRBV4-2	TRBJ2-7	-	CASSTGLYSYEQYF	TGTGCCAGCAGCACAGGACTCTATTCCTACGAGCAGTACTTC
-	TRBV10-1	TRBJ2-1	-	CASSALVGVYNEQFF	TGCGCCAGCAGTGCGCTAGTCGGGGTATACAATGAGCAGTTCTTC
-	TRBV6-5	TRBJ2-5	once	CASSYSWGQETQYF	TGTGCCAGCAGTTACTCCTGGGGACAAGAGACCCAGTACTTC
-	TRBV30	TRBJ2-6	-	CAWERNRESGANVLTF	TGTGCCTGGGAAAGAAACAGGGAATCAGGGGCCAACGTCCTGACTTTC
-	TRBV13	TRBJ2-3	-	CASSPRTEYSTDTQYF	TGTGCCAGCAGCCCCCGGACTGAATATAGCACAGATACGCAGTATTTT
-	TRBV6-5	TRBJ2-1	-	CASMGPRFEQFF	TGTGCCAGCATGGGACCGCGCTTTGAGCAGTTCTTC
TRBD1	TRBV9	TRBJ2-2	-	CASSFTGVTGELFF	TGTGCCAGCAGTTTTACAGGGGTCACCGGGGAGCTGTTTTTT
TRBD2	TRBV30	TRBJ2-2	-	CAWSVLADGELFF	TGTGCCTGGAGTGTACTAGCGGACGGGGAGCTGTTTTTT
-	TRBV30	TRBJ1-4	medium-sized	CAWSGLSEKLFF	TGTGCCTGGAGTGGGCTCAGTGAAAAACTGTTTTTT
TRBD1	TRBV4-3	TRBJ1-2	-	CASSLRQGANYGYTF	TGCGCCAGCAGCCTTCGACAGGGGGCGAACTATGGCTACACCTTC
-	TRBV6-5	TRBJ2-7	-	CASSYGQGPYEQYF	TGTGCCAGCAGTTACGGGCAGGGTCCCTACGAGCAGTACTTC
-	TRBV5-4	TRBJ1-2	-	CASSSASWDYTF	TGTGCCAGCAGCTCTGCTTCATGGGACTACACCTTC
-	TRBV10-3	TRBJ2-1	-	CAISEVALFGQFF	TGTGCCATCAGTGAGGTGGCACTGTTTGGGCAGTTCTTC
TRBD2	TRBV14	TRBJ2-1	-	CASSQPSGPSSYNEQFF	TGTGCCAGCAGCCAACCTAGCGGTCCCAGCTCCTACAATGAGCAGTTCTTC
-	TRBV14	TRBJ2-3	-	CASSQDQRNPTDTQYF	TGTGCCAGCAGCCAAGACCAACGAAATCCCACAGATACGCAGTATTTT
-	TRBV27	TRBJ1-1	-	CASSFVSTGGTEAFF	TGTGCCAGCAGTTTCGTTTCGACAGGAGGTACTGAAGCTTTCTTT
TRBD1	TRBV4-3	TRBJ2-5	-	CASSQGTGSKETQYF	TGCGCCAGCAGCCAAGGGACAGGGTCTAAGGAGACCCAGTACTTC
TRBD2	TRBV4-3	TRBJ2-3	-	CASSRAWTSGGDTQYF	TGCGCCAGCAGCCGGGCCTGGACTAGCGGGGGAGATACGCAGTATTTT
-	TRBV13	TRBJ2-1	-	CASSLTSPVNEQFF	TGTGCCAGCAGCTTAACTAGTCCCGTCAATGAGCAGTTCTTC
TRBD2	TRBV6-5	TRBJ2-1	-	CASSYGLADTYNEQFF	TGTGCCAGCAGTTACGGACTAGCGGATACCTACAATGAGCAGTTCTTC
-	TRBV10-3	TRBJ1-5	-	CAIKDDRDGRDQPQHF	TGTGCCATCAAGGATGACCGGGACGGGAGGGATCAGCCCCAGCATTTT
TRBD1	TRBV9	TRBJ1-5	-	CASSPQGQGIEPQHF	TGTGCCAGCAGCCCTCAGGGACAGGGGATTGAGCCCCAGCATTTT
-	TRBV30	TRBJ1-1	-	CAWSVRRTEAFF	TGTGCCTGGAGTGTACGACGCACTGAAGCTTTCTTT
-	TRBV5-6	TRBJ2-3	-	CASSLRGRSTDTQYF	TGTGCCAGCAGCTTGCGGGGCAGGAGCACAGATACGCAGTATTTT
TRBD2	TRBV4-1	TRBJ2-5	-	CASSDGLAPQETQYF	TGCGCCAGCAGCGATGGACTAGCGCCCCAAGAGACCCAGTACTTC
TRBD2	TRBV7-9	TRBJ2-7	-	CASGTSHYEQYF	TGTGCCAGCGGGACTAGCCATTACGAGCAGTACTTC
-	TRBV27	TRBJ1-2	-	CASSELNYYEVGGYTF	TGTGCCAGCAGTGAACTAAACTACTACGAGGTGGGAGGCTACACCTTC
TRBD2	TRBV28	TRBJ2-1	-	CASSLSGSSYNEQFF	TGTGCCAGCAGTCTGAGCGGGAGCTCCTACAATGAGCAGTTCTTC
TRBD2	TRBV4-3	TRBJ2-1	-	CASSQEDSGFYNEQFF	TGCGCCAGCAGCCAAGAGGATAGCGGGTTTTACAATGAGCAGTTCTTC
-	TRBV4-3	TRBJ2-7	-	CASSPNPGAAYEQYF	TGCGCCAGCAGCCCGAACCCAGGGGCTGCCTACGAGCAGTACTTC
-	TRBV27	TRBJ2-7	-	CASSQSSYEQYF	TGTGCCAGCAGCCAAAGCTCCTACGAGCAGTACTTC
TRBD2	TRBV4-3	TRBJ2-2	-	CASSQDWASGYGELFF	TGCGCCAGCAGCCAAGATTGGGCTAGCGGGTACGGGGAGCTGTTTTTT
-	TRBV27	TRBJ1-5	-	CASSLGPDQPQHF	TGTGCCAGCAGTTTAGGTCCCGATCAGCCCCAGCATTTT
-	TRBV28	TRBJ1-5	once	CASSLFGEGSNQPQHF	TGTGCCAGCAGTTTGTTTGGGGAGGGGAGCAATCAGCCCCAGCATTTT
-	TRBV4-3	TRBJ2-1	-	CASSQDEQDDNEQFF	TGCGCCAGCAGCCAAGATGAACAGGATGACAATGAGCAGTTCTTC
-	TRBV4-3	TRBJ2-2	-	CASRSGARNTGELFF	TGCGCCTCACGGTCGGGGGCCCGGAACACCGGGGAGCTGTTTTTT